This T cell receptor (beta chain) was documented in a study of CD8 T cells in ankylosing spondylitis listed by TCRdb under 2017. Looking at the study overall: T cell receptor beta repertoires were profiled in healthy donors and ankylosing spondylitis patients so that disease-linked TCR variants could be found. The full study cohort was made up of 20 to 25 ankylosing spondylitis patients and approximately 100 healthy donors. Peripheral blood was sampled, and synovial fluid was additionally collected from ankylosing spondylitis patients. The full study reports these points: Some TCR beta motif variants had previously been reported in synovial fluid and blood of reactive arthritis patients, which suggested common disease-initiation mechanisms. The disease-linked clones showed a CD8+ phenotype and occurred at relatively low frequencies in peripheral blood. The disease-linked clones were reported as significantly enriched in matched synovial fluid samples from ankylosing spondylitis patients. A TCR beta motif made up of 7 to 9 highly homologous amino acid variants appeared to be characteristic of blood from ankylosing spondylitis patients.

Synovial fluid samples were paired with blood samples taken from the same ankylosing spondylitis patients. Sequenced using an Illumina HiSeq 2500. Quantitative 5'-RACE with molecular barcodes was the method used to prepare the TCR beta libraries. In the source study's methods: A new computational method, built on a probabilistic model of VDJ rearrangement, was used to identify disease-linked TCR variants. TCRdb trimmed the raw reads at Q25, called clones with MiXCR and kept productive beta chains. Each CDR3 protein gets just one entry, which takes the most common genes and DNA from the rows behind it. In this record, the V and J calls reflect TCRdb's handling and not the investigators' own analysis. This sample comprises roughly 150,000 distinct CDR3 sequences, about a third of them detected only once. Around 6.2% of the sample rests with the top ten. Worth noting for this clonotype: Its antigen is not yet known. No base quality information exists; no much larger clone differs at one position.

The CDR3 goes from the cysteine to the phenylalanine over 13 residues. Only the CDR3 DNA stays, 39 bases, in frame from base 1. CDR1 LNHNV and CDR2 YYDKDF are derived from the germline V gene (reference sequence). V is reduced by 1 base and J by 3 bases, leaving a spacing of 7 bases between them. The sequenced material came from synovial fluid, either unsorted or a sorted T cell fraction (not recorded which). The origin of this receptor is a male donor with ankylosing spondylitis. This sequence uses TRBV15 and TRBJ2-7; the D gene is unclear. The nucleotide sequence is TGTGCCACCAGCAGAGCTACAAGCTACGAGCAGTACTTC. Its protein product is CATSRATSYEQYF.